This entry lists 32 T cell receptor beta chains sequenced from one sample in a study of spatial heterogeneity in lung cancer. Time point in this sample: blood at routine non-recurrence follow-up after resection. TCRdb called the 5' RACE reads again in MiXCR, with one record for every CDR3 protein. The sample has roughly 30,000 distinct CDR3 sequences, about 10% seen once. The sample consisted of PBMCs, taken at follow-up. These receptors came from a female donor with early-stage non-small cell lung cancer.

This clonotype is categorized as medium-sized. This chain links TRBV24-1 with TRBJ2-5, with TRBD2 matching 7 bases. In germline, CDR1 is KGHDR, CDR2 SFDVKD. The ends lost 9 bases at V and 5 bases at J; junction bases unmatched: 5. This CDR3 is 12 amino acids long. In DNA, the CDR3 is TGTGCCACCTCTAGCGGACCTGAGACCCAGTACTTC. Its protein is CATSSGPETQYF.

In its sample, this clonotype was seen a few times. This chain uses TRBV2 with TRBJ2-3; 10 positions match TRBD2. V shed 7 bases, J shed 4 bases, and the junction held 8 bases outside the gene matches. CDR1 and CDR2 (germline): SNHLY, FYNNEI. CDR3 length: 15 amino acids. The CDR3 reads CASTSPGLAPDTQYF. Written as DNA, the CDR3 is TGTGCCAGCACCTCACCGGGACTAGCGCCAGATACGCAGTATTTT.

This clonotype was recorded a few times. The chain links TRBV27 to TRBJ2-7, with D perhaps being TRBD1 or TRBD2 (5 bases each). The CDR3 has 15 residues. The V gene lost 8 bases and the J gene lost 9 bases, with 26 bases spanning the gap. Germline V CDR1 and CDR2: MNHEY, SMNVEV (reference sequence). The CDR3 is CASPRRTGLASWQYF. The CDR3 DNA is TGTGCCAGCCCGAGAAGAACGGGGCTCGCTTCGTGGCAGTACTTC.

This clonotype has at least ten counts. V is TRBV7-9 and J is TRBJ1-2; no clear D. Germline V gives CDR1 SEHNR, CDR2 FQNEAQ (reference sequence). This CDR3 is built from 11 residues. V shed 8 bases and J shed 6 bases, with 10 bases lying between them. The CDR3 coding sequence is TGTGCCAGCGATGACCAGGATGGCTACACCTTC. This gives the protein CASDDQDGYTF.

The V and J genes are TRBV6-5 and TRBJ2-1; 7 bases are shared with TRBD2. The ends lost 5 bases at V and 3 bases at J; junction bases unmatched: 13. The CDR3 has 17 amino acids. CDR1 and CDR2 from the germline V gene are MNHEY and SVGAGI. The CDR3 DNA follows: TGTGCCAGCAGTAGACCGTTCTGGGGGGGTAGCTACAATGAGCAGTTCTTC. It codes for CASSRPFWGGSYNEQFF.

This clonotype was observed many times. The V gene is TRBV7-6, the J gene TRBJ2-1; no clear D gene. Germline assignment: CDR1 SGHVS and CDR2 FNYEAQ. The CDR3 spans 12 residues. V shed 3 bases and J shed 8 bases, with 8 bases lying between them. The CDR3 loop is CASSFADDEQFF. The CDR3 nucleotides read TGTGCCAGCAGCTTTGCCGACGATGAGCAGTTCTTC.

At least ten counts were recorded for this clonotype. The chain's CDR3 is CATSRDRQETQYF. The CDR3 DNA reads TGTGCCACCAGCAGAGATCGCCAAGAGACCCAGTACTTC. V and J are TRBV15 and TRBJ2-5; D call uncertain. Trimming stripped 0 bases from V and 1 base from J, with 3 bases between. The CDR3 has 13 residues. In germline, CDR1 is LNHNV, CDR2 YYDKDF (reference sequence).

This clonotype was detected ten times or more. The genes are TRBV12-3 or TRBV12-4 and TRBJ1-2; D uncertain. The germline V and J ends were trimmed by 5 bases and 4 bases, with 8 bases remaining between them. The CDR3 runs 12 residues. This CDR3 is CASSTSAYGYTF. The CDR3 DNA reads as TGTGCCAGCAGTACAAGCGCCTATGGCTACACCTTC.

The chain carries TRBV25-1 and TRBJ2-7; D is undetermined. Trimming took 1 base from V and 9 from J, leaving 7 bases between them. Germline CDR1 and CDR2: MGHDK and SYGVNS. The CDR3 spans 11 residues. CDR3 residues: CASSEFAVQYF. CDR3 nucleotide sequence: TGTGCCAGCAGTGAATTCGCCGTGCAGTACTTC.

This clonotype has a count of ten or more. V usage is TRBV12-3 or TRBV12-4 and J usage is TRBJ1-1; unclear D gene. The CDR3 is 10 amino acids. V shed 8 bases and J shed 5 bases, with 6 bases lying between them. The CDR3 DNA follows: TGTGCCAGCCAAGGGACTGAAGCTTTCTTT. This sequence encodes CASQGTEAFF.

The chain links TRBV28 to TRBJ1-1, with TRBD1 matching over 7 bases. The CDR3 is 11 residues long. Germline values: CDR1 MDHEN, CDR2 SYDVKM. J lost 14 bases, V lost 6 bases, and 9 bases had no gene match. The CDR3 DNA is TGTGCCAGCAGCTCGACAGGGCGGATATTCTTT. Residues: CASSSTGRIFF.

This clonotype was seen many times. V usage is TRBV3-1 and J usage is TRBJ2-3; D not resolved. Trimming removed 1 base at V and 10 bases at J, with 12 bases between. The V gene's germline CDR1 is LGHDT and CDR2 YNNKEL (reference sequence). CDR3 length: 13 residues. Here the CDR3 reads CASSQVGGGPQYF. The CDR3, as DNA: TGTGCCAGCAGCCAAGTCGGCGGCGGACCGCAGTATTTT.

This clonotype is termed medium-sized. The chain carries TRBV29-1 and TRBJ2-7; D is ambiguous. The CDR3 has 11 residues. V lost 7 bases and J 6 bases, leaving 13 bases between the germline ends. CDR1 and CDR2 from the germline V gene are SQVTM and ANQGSEA. The CDR3 loop reads CSAVAWGEQYF. Written as DNA, the CDR3 is TGCAGCGCCGTCGCCTGGGGCGAGCAGTACTTC.

The CDR3 DNA follows: TGTGCCAGCAGTGGGAGTAATCAGCCCCAGCATTTT. It translates to CASSGSNQPQHF. This chain connects TRBV2 to TRBJ1-5, with D unclear. CDR3 length: 12 amino acids. Trimming left V 4 bases short and J 4 bases short, with 5 bases between. Germline V gene sequence: CDR1 SNHLY, CDR2 FYNNEI.

This clonotype was observed a handful of times. This sequence joins TRBV29-1 and TRBJ2-7, with a weak D call TRBD2 (6 bases). V was cut by 5 bases and J by 6 bases, with 20 bases left in between. The CDR3 covers 14 residues. Germline loops: CDR1 SQVTM, CDR2 ANQGSEA. CDR3 sequence: CSVPGTVGGGEQYF. The CDR3 DNA reads TGCAGCGTTCCCGGGACTGTCGGTGGTGGCGAGCAGTACTTC.

This clonotype appeared a few times. V and J are TRBV5-6 and TRBJ2-1; TRBD2 aligns across 8 bases. CDR1 is SGHDT and CDR2 is YYEEEE in the germline V gene. The junction had 11 bases not matched to a gene; V was cut back by 3 bases and J by 6 bases. This CDR3 has 16 amino acids. CDR3 sequence reads: CASSSPGLGFRNEQFF. The CDR3 DNA reads as TGTGCCAGCAGCTCGCCGGGACTAGGTTTTCGCAATGAGCAGTTCTTC.

This clonotype was seen ten or more times. The chain links TRBV4-2 to TRBJ2-2; D perhaps matches TRBD1 (5 bases). Germline lookup yields CDR1 LGHNA and CDR2 YNFKEQ. V was cut by 4 bases and J by 2 bases, with 8 bases left in between. This CDR3 comprises 14 residues. The CDR3 sequence is CASSPDRNTGELFF. The DNA for the CDR3 is TGTGCCAGCAGCCCCGACAGAAACACCGGGGAGCTGTTTTTT.

This clonotype was seen many times. The CDR3 sequence is CASSHTVAGELFF. Here the CDR3 DNA reads TGTGCCAGCAGCCACACCGTAGCCGGGGAGCTGTTTTTT. The chain is built from TRBV7-9 and TRBJ2-2, with D unresolved. CDR1 and CDR2 (germline): SEHNR, FQNEAQ (reference sequence). V lost 5 bases and J lost 6, with 10 bases in between. CDR3 length: 13 residues.

In regard to this clonotype: A much larger clone lies one base from this, so it may be a read error. This is likely a read error, given that the CDR3 carries no conserved phenylalanine or tryptophan at its end. This sequence joins TRBV29-1 and TRBJ2-2; 8 bases map to TRBD1. CDR3 size: 14 residues. V shed 6 bases, J shed 4 bases, and the junction held 7 bases outside the gene matches. Germline V lookup: CDR1 SQVTM, CDR2 ANQGSEA. Written as DNA, the CDR3 is TGCAGCGTAGCAGGGGGCTCAGGCACCGGGGAGCTGTTTTTG. Its translation: CSVAGGSGTGELFL.

This clonotype appeared many times. The genes are TRBV7-9 and TRBJ2-5, with TRBD1 as a possible D gene (5 bases). From germline, CDR1 is SEHNR and CDR2 FQNEAQ (reference sequence). The V and J ends lost 1 base and 12 bases respectively, with 12 bases between them. The length of the CDR3 is 12 residues. DNA for the CDR3: TGTGCCAGCAGCTTAGTGGACATGGGCAAGTACTTC. Translated: CASSLVDMGKYF.

This clonotype was detected a few times. The chain recombines TRBV30 with TRBJ2-1; D may match TRBD1 or TRBD2 (5 bases each). With 4 bases removed from V and 9 bases from J, the gap between germline ends came to 22 bases. CDR3 length: 15 amino acids. Germline-derived CDR1 and CDR2 are GTSNPN and SVGIG (reference sequence). The CDR3 loop reads CAWMSLDGTVGEQFF. Here the CDR3 DNA reads TGTGCCTGGATGTCATTGGACGGGACCGTCGGTGAGCAGTTCTTC.

This clonotype was seen repeatedly, ten times or more. The gene calls are TRBV15 and TRBJ2-5; no firm D call. Trimming left V 4 bases short and J 4 bases short, with 10 bases between. CDR1 is LNHNV and CDR2 is YYDKDF in the germline V gene (reference sequence). The CDR3 loop spans 13 amino acids. The DNA of the CDR3 is TGTGCCACCAGCATTGGAAGAACAGAGACCCAGTACTTC. Its translation: CATSIGRTETQYF.

In this sample, this clonotype turned up a few times. V gene TRBV29-1 combines with J gene TRBJ1-2, with a weak D call TRBD1 (5 bases). Trimming removed 5 bases from V and 0 bases from J, with 22 bases in between. The CDR3 is made up of 17 amino acids. Germline V lookup: CDR1 SQVTM, CDR2 ANQGSEA. The CDR3 DNA reads as TGCAGCGTTCTACAAAAGAAGAAACGACAGTCTAACTATGGCTACACCTTC. It yields the protein CSVLQKKKRQSNYGYTF.

This clonotype was found many times. The rearrangement joins TRBV19 to TRBJ2-2; no definite D call. Trimming removed 2 bases at V and 7 bases at J, with 11 bases between. Germline loops: CDR1 LNHDA, CDR2 SQIVND (reference sequence). The CDR3 consists of 14 residues. For the CDR3, the DNA is TGTGCCAGTAGTATATCCGGTCCAGTCGGGGAGCTGTTTTTT. Translation: CASSISGPVGELFF. The variable domain in full, completed from reference TRBV19 and TRBJ2-2, reads DGGITQSPKYLFRKEGQNVTLSCEQNLNHDAMYWYRQDPGQGLRLIYYSQIVNDFQKGDIAEGYSVSREKKESFPLTVTSAQKNPTAFYLCASSISGPVGELFFGEGSRLTVL.

This clonotype came up a few times. V gene TRBV7-9 combines with J gene TRBJ1-1, with D hard to call. Trimming stripped 0 bases from V and 1 base from J, with 12 bases between. The CDR3 is made up of 16 amino acids. CDR1 SEHNR and CDR2 FQNEAQ come from the germline V gene (reference sequence). The CDR3 region is CASSLAPDRWNTEAFF. The CDR3 DNA follows: TGTGCCAGCAGCTTAGCGCCGGATCGATGGAACACTGAAGCTTTCTTT. The full variable domain, rest sourced from reference TRBV7-9 and TRBJ1-1, is DTGVSQNPRHKITKRGQNVTFRCDPISEHNRLYWYRQTLGQGPEFLTYFQNEAQLEKSRLLSDRFSAERPKGSFSTLEIQRTEQGDSAMYLCASSLAPDRWNTEAFFGQGTRLTVV.

In regard to this clonotype: A much larger clone lies a single base off, so this may be a read error. This sequence joins TRBV5-1 and TRBJ2-3; 8 bases line up with TRBD1. CDR1 and CDR2 from the germline V gene are SGHRS and YFSETQ. This CDR3 is built from 15 residues. CDR3 residues: CAGSLDRASTDTQYF. The CDR3 nucleotides are TGCGCCGGCAGCTTGGACAGGGCAAGCACAGATACGCAGTATTTT.

This clonotype came up many times. The CDR3 here is CASSLGKLSGNTIYF. CDR3 in DNA: TGTGCCAGCAGCTTAGGGAAACTCTCTGGAAACACCATATATTTT. The chain links TRBV7-2 to TRBJ1-3; D remains ambiguous. The CDR3 is made up of 15 amino acids. Germline CDR1 reads SGHTA; CDR2 reads FQGNSA. The ends were cut back, 1 base at V and 0 bases at J, with 7 bases in the middle.

This clonotype was counted ten times or more. The CDR3 nucleotides are TGCGCCAGCAGCTTGGGCTCCACCCCAGGGTCCGGGGAGCTGTTTTTT. Residues: CASSLGSTPGSGELFF. The rearrangement joins TRBV5-1 to TRBJ2-2, with a possible D match to TRBD1 (5 bases). Trimming stripped 0 bases from V and 6 bases from J, with 15 bases between. The CDR3 totals 16 residues. Germline V lookup: CDR1 SGHRS, CDR2 YFSETQ.

This clonotype was counted ten times or more. The chain joins TRBV19 to TRBJ2-5; D tentatively fits TRBD1 or TRBD2 (5 bases each). The CDR3 length is 14 residues. V was shortened by 4 bases and J by 5 bases, with 14 bases between the two germline ends. Germline V lookup: CDR1 LNHDA, CDR2 SQIVND (reference sequence). The CDR3 coding sequence is TGTGCCAGTAGTAATCCTCTCCGGGGCGAGACCCAGTACTTC. Translating gives CASSNPLRGETQYF.

This clonotype was counted ten times or more. V is TRBV5-4 and J is TRBJ1-6; D possibly corresponds to TRBD1 (6 bases). This CDR3 has 16 amino acids. Germline CDR1 reads SGHNT; CDR2 reads YYREEE (reference sequence). V lost 0 bases to trimming and J lost 8 bases, with 15 bases between them. The CDR3 loop is CASSLDRESVHSPLHF. As DNA, the CDR3 is TGTGCCAGCAGCTTGGACAGGGAAAGCGTCCATTCACCCCTCCACTTT.

This clonotype was observed a handful of times. This chain connects TRBV11-3 to TRBJ1-5; D might be TRBD1 (5 bases). V dropped 2 bases and J dropped 3 bases, with 11 bases sitting between them. CDR1 is SGHNT, CDR2 YENEEA, per germline. This CDR3 is 15 amino acids long. DNA for the CDR3: TGTGCCAGCAGCTTACAGACAGACTTCAATCAGCCCCAGCATTTT. This gives the protein CASSLQTDFNQPQHF.

This clonotype has a handful of counts. V gene TRBV29-1 combines with J gene TRBJ2-1; TRBD1 agrees at 8 bases. Germline CDR1 and CDR2: SQVTM and ANQGSEA. The length of the CDR3 is 16 residues. With V trimmed by 1 base and J by 4 bases, 9 bases remained unmatched. The CDR3, as DNA: TGCAGCGTTGAAGGGGGCCCGACAGGGGTTTACAATGAGCAGTTCTTC. Its translation is CSVEGGPTGVYNEQFF.